These T cell receptor beta chains were read from a single sample in a study of T cells in localized non-small cell lung cancer. This table comes from immunoSEQ multiplex PCR, and its TCRdb copy is limited to in-frame clones, with some not included. The profile shows 35,000 to 45,000 clones, 82% of them singletons. The source was peripheral blood, collected before any cancer treatment. These receptors were obtained from a male donor aged 60 or over with stage III squamous cell lung carcinoma. Both conserved end residues are part of each CDR3. A D gene is named only where the DNA matches it firmly. Some rows mark clone size as missing; the rest say once, few, many or name a class of expanded clone.

>TRBJ2-3|TRBV5-1|once|TRBD2
CASRSPLAGGADTQYF
>TRBJ2-5|TRBV2|-|-
CASSRDGGGETQYF
>TRBJ2-2|TRBV5-1|-|-
CASSLDRQNTGELFF
>TRBJ1-5|TRBV5-6|-|-
CASSLVSGVNQPQHF
>TRBJ1-1|TRBV19|-|TRBD1
CASSPGTGGVTEAFF
>TRBJ1-1|TRBV11-2|-|-
CASSLDWQGNTEAFF
>TRBJ2-7|TRBV23-1|-|-
CASSQSSARHPHEQYF
>TRBJ2-3|TRBV11-2|-|TRBD1
CASRLQGKGDTQYF
>TRBJ2-2|TRBV2|-|-
CASSEDRVNTGELFF
>TRBJ2-7|TRBV5-1|few|-
CASSPQGNSYEQYF
>TRBJ2-3|TRBV9|-|-
CASSVGEGDTQYF
>TRBJ2-2|TRBV5-1|-|-
CASSPMGSGAAGNTGELFF
>TRBJ1-5|TRBV7-2|-|TRBD1
CASRRTGDSNQPQHF
>TRBJ1-2|TRBV5-1|-|-
CASSLDRLGGGYTF
>TRBJ2-1|TRBV6-6|-|TRBD1
CASIKDRGGINEQFF
>TRBJ1-5|TRBV5-6|-|TRBD1
CASSLTQGAYQPQHF
>TRBJ2-2|TRBV5-6|-|TRBD1
CASSLTGGDGELFF
>TRBJ2-2|TRBV27|-|-
CASSLEEAGELFF
>TRBJ2-7|TRBV2|-|TRBD1
CASSRRQGNYEQYF
>TRBJ1-6|TRBV2|-|-
CASSEGGSYNSPLHF
>TRBJ2-1|TRBV6-6|-|-
CASSAEGPAYNEQFF
>TRBJ2-5|TRBV21-1|-|-
CASSRQGQETQYF